Below, 9 T cell receptor beta chains from the same sample are listed, as sequenced in a study of T cell responses to AZD1222 COVID-19 vaccine. Data came from immunoSEQ multiplex PCR; TCRdb stores just in-frame clones and leaves some out. Here the sample spans tens of thousands of clones, about nine tenths being singletons. Sequenced here: peripheral blood, sampled 28 days after the second AZD1222 dose. These TCRs come from an adult who received the AZD1222 COVID-19 vaccine.

The chain combines TRBV5-5 with TRBJ2-1; TRBD2 agrees at 11 bases. The V gene end was trimmed by 0 bases and the J gene end by 7 bases; junction bases not matched to a gene: 9. The CDR3 is 17 amino acids. Germline V gene data show CDR1 as SGHKS and CDR2 as YYEKEE (reference sequence). The CDR3 protein is CASSLGGSLAGENEQFF. CDR3 coding DNA: TGTGCCAGCAGCTTGGGGGGGTCACTAGCGGGAGAAAATGAGCAGTTCTTC.

V is TRBV18 and J is TRBJ1-4, with no clear D. The CDR3 loop spans 12 amino acids. Trimming cost V 6 bases and J 8 bases, with 10 bases left between them. The germline V gene has CDR1 KGHSH and CDR2 LQKENI. CDR3 region: CASSSTGEKLFF. CDR3 DNA: TGTGCCAGCTCTTCGACCGGCGAAAAACTGTTTTTT.

The V call is TRBV29-1, the J call TRBJ1-1; the D gene is possibly TRBD1 (5 bases). CDR1 SQVTM and CDR2 ANQGSEA come from the germline V gene. Trimming removed 8 bases at V and 4 bases at J, with 29 bases between. The CDR3 extends over 17 amino acids. The CDR3 DNA reads as TGCAGCTTTTCCCGGGGAGGGGCGGGAATAAGGGGCACTGAAGCTTTCTTT. It is translated as CSFSRGGAGIRGTEAFF.

Details on this clone: One end of the junction does not line up with germline, which may come from a read error. The chain combines TRBV6-6 with TRBJ1-5, with D possibly being TRBD1 (6 bases). Germline lookup yields CDR1 MNHNY and CDR2 SVGAGI (reference sequence). CDR3 size: 14 residues. Written as DNA, the CDR3 is TGTGCCAGCAGTCCGACAGGTAGCCATCAGCCCCAGCATTTT. Residues: CASSPTGSHQPQHF.

The V and J genes are TRBV2 and TRBJ2-7; unclear D gene. V lost 10 bases, J lost 6 bases, and 13 bases lay in between. CDR1 and CDR2 from the germline V gene are SNHLY and FYNNEI. The CDR3 contains 11 residues. CDR3 bases: TGTGCCACCTCAGACTTCCTCGAGCAGTACTTC. Protein product: CATSDFLEQYF.

The CDR3 region is CASSSPSGSSYNEQFF. The CDR3 DNA reads as TGTGCCAGCAGCTCCCCCAGCGGGAGCTCCTACAATGAGCAGTTCTTC. This chain connects TRBV7-9 to TRBJ2-1; 8 bases are shared with TRBD2. J was trimmed by 0 bases and V by 4 bases; bases with no gene match: 5. Germline-derived CDR1 and CDR2 are SEHNR and FQNEAQ (reference sequence). The CDR3 has 16 residues.

The V call is TRBV27, the J call TRBJ1-1; D not resolved. Germline V gene lookup returns CDR1 MNHEY and CDR2 SMNVEV (reference sequence). The V end lost 6 bases, the J end lost 4 bases, and 12 bases lay between the germline ends. CDR3 size: 13 residues. The CDR3 DNA reads as TGTGCCAGCAGGGAAGGTTTCCCCACTGAAGCTTTCTTT. The encoded protein is CASREGFPTEAFF.

The V call is TRBV1, the J call TRBJ2-3. TRBV1 is reported as a pseudogene. This CDR3 contains 12 residues. The CDR3 sequence: CTSSQSTDTQYF. In nucleotides, the CDR3 is TGCACCAGCAGCCAAAGCACAGATACGCAGTATTTT.

The chain employs TRBV12-3 or TRBV12-4 and TRBJ2-7, with D uncertain. Trimming pared 5 bases from V and 3 bases from J, leaving 8 bases between. This CDR3 has 12 residues. CDR3 protein: CASSKDIYEQYF. The CDR3 DNA follows: TGTGCCAGCAGTAAGGATATCTACGAGCAGTACTTC.